This TCR beta chain was sequenced for a study of shared clonotypes between healthy human individuals. In germline, CDR1 is GTSNPN, CDR2 SVGIG (reference sequence). This CDR3 region has 14 residues. The ends were cut back, 4 bases at V and 1 base at J, with 10 bases in the middle. The table came from immunoSEQ multiplex PCR; TCRdb's copy has only in-frame clones and leaves some out. The sample carries 1.6 million or so clones, roughly 96% recorded once. This receptor was identified in a man aged 30 to 39 in good health. The rearrangement links TRBV30 to TRBJ2-2; no clear D. Material for sequencing was naive CD4+ T cells sorted from blood. The sample's subset: CD45RA+ positively selected. As DNA, the CDR3 is TGTGCCTGGAATGGGCTTATGAACACCGGGGAGCTGTTTTTT. It yields the protein CAWNGLMNTGELFF.